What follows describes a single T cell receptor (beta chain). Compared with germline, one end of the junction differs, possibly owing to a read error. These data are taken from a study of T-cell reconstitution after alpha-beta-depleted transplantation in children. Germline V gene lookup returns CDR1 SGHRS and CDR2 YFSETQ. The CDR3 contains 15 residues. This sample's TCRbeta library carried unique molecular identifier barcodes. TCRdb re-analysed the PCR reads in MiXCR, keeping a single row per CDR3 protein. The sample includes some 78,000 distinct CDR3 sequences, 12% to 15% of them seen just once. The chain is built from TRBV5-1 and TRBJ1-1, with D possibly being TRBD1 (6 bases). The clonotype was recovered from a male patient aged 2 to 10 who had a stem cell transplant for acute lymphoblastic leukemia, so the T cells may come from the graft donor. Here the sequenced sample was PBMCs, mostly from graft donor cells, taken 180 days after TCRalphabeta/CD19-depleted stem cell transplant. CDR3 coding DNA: TGCGCCAGCAGCTCAACCGGGACACCGAACACTGAAGCTTTGTTT. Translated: CASSSTGTPNTEALF. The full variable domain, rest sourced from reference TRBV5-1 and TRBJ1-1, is KAGVTQTPRYLIKTRGQQVTLSCSPISGHRSVSWYQQTPGQGLQFLFEYFSETQRNKGNFPGRFSGRQFSNSRSEMNVSTLELGDSALYLCASSSTGTPNTEALFGQGTRLTVV.